This TCR beta chain was captured by sequencing in a study of blood T cell repertoires in COVID-19. The V end was cut by 2 bases, the J end by 3 bases, with 13 bases between. This CDR3 is built from 16 residues. In germline, CDR1 is LGHDT, CDR2 YNNKEL (reference sequence). Assay: immunoSEQ multiplex PCR; the TCRdb copy retains only in-frame clones and omits some. The repertoire holds around 30,000 clones, 65% to 90% seen once, with 5.5% in the top ten. The TCR sequence derives from a woman older than 75 with active or convalescent COVID-19. The sample consisted of peripheral blood. V usage is TRBV3-1 (or the pseudogene TRBV3-2) and J usage is TRBJ2-2; D might be TRBD1 (6 bases). The CDR3 loop is CASSQRRGSDTGELFF. The CDR3 DNA sequence: TGTGCCAGCAGCCAAAGAAGGGGGTCGGACACCGGGGAGCTGTTTTTT.